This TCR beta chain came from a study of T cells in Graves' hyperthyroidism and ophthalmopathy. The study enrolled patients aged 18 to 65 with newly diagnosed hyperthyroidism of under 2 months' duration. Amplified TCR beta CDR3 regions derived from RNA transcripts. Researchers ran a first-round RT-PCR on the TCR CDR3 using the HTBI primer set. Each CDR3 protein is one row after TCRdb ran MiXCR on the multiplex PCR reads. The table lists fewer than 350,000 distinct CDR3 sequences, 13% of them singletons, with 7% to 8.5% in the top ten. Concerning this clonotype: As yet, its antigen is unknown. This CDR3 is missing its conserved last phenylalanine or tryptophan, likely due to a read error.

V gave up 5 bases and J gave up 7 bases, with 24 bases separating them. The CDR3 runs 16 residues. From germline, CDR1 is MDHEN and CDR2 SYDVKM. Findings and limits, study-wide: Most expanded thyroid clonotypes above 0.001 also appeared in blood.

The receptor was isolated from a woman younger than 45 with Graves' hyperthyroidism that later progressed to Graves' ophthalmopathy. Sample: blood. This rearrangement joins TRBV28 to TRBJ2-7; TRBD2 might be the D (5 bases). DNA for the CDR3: TGTGCCAGCAGTACCGAGGGAGTGGGCCTTCGGTGGGAGCAGTACCTC. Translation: CASSTEGVGLRWEQYL.